This TCR beta chain was sequenced in a study of T cell changes during pregnancy in multiple sclerosis. Sequencing used immunoSEQ multiplex PCR; TCRdb keeps in-frame clones, though not all of them. Counted here are 73,000 or so clones, roughly 90% occurring once; the ten biggest clones make up 9.5%. The CDR3 length is 14 residues. In germline, CDR1 is MNHEY, CDR2 SVGAGI. V shed 2 bases and J shed 0 bases, with 7 bases lying between them. This material consisted of peripheral blood, taken after pregnancy. The chain links TRBV6-5 to TRBJ1-1, with D unclear. The clonotype was recovered from a female donor in good health, enrolled as a control in a pregnancy study. The CDR3 sequence: CASSYGGLNTEAFF. For the CDR3, the DNA is TGTGCCAGCAGTTACGGCGGCCTGAACACTGAAGCTTTCTTT.